What follows describes a single TCR beta chain. Its target is unknown. Germline values: CDR1 SQVTM, CDR2 ANQGSEA. The CDR3 spans 14 residues. Trimming cost V 5 bases and J 3 bases; bases outside gene matches: 6. The sample is drawn from a study of cytomegalovirus exposure and HLA in healthy donors. Regarding the study as a whole: Some highly shared sequence variants likely arose as a pipeline artifact.

PCR used 60 Vbeta primers and 13 Jbeta primers. The method was immunoSEQ multiplex PCR; TCRdb's version includes in-frame clones alone and lacks a portion of them. The sample has roughly 150,000 clones, almost 75% seen once. The TCR was taken from a young woman in good health and CMV-seropositive. The chain recombines TRBV29-1 with TRBJ1-2, with 10 bases lining up with TRBD1. What was sequenced was PBMCs. The CDR3 coding sequence is TGCAGCGTTTTTTCCGGGACAGGGGACTATGGCTACACCTTC. Residues: CSVFSGTGDYGYTF.